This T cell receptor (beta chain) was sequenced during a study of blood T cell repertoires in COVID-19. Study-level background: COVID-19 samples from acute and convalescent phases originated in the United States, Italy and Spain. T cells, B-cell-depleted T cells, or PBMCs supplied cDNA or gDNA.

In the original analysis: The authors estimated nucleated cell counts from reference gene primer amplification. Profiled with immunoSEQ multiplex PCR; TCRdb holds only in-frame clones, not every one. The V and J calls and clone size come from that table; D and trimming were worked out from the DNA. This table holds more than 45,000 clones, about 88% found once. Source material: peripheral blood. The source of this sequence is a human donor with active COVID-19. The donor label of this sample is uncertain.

CDR3 DNA sequence: TGTGCCAGTAGTATAGTTCAGGGGGACGGCTACACCTTC. It yields the protein CASSIVQGDGYTF. This chain links TRBV19 with TRBJ1-2, with TRBD1 matching 7 bases. Germline CDR1 is LNHDA and CDR2 is SQIVND (reference sequence). V was clipped by 1 base and J by 8 bases; unmatched bases: 4. The CDR3 has 13 residues. Combining the CDR3 with reference TRBV19 and TRBJ1-2 gives the whole variable domain DGGITQSPKYLFRKEGQNVTLSCEQNLNHDAMYWYRQDPGQGLRLIYYSQIVNDFQKGDIAEGYSVSREKKESFPLTVTSAQKNPTAFYLCASSIVQGDGYTFGSGTRLTVV.